This T cell receptor (beta chain) came from a study of blood T cell repertoires in COVID-19. In the study's own analysis: Reference gene primer amplification yielded estimated nucleated cell counts. TCRdb keeps only in-frame clones here, not all; method: immunoSEQ multiplex PCR. V, J and clone size are taken as reported in that table, and D and trimming were inferred from the DNA itself. There are tens of thousands of clones in the sample; about 88% occur only once, and about 13% lies in the top ten. Germline V gives CDR1 SGHRS, CDR2 YFSETQ. Losses at the gene ends were 5 bases for V and 5 bases for J; bases not matched to a gene: 11. This CDR3 has 16 amino acids.

The V and J genes are TRBV5-1 and TRBJ2-5; 11 bases map to TRBD2. The sample comprised peripheral blood. This clonotype originated in a man aged 70 or older with active COVID-19. The CDR3 bases are TGCGCCAGCAGTTCGACAGTAGCGGGAGGGCTTGAGACCCAGTACTTC. Translation: CASSSTVAGGLETQYF.